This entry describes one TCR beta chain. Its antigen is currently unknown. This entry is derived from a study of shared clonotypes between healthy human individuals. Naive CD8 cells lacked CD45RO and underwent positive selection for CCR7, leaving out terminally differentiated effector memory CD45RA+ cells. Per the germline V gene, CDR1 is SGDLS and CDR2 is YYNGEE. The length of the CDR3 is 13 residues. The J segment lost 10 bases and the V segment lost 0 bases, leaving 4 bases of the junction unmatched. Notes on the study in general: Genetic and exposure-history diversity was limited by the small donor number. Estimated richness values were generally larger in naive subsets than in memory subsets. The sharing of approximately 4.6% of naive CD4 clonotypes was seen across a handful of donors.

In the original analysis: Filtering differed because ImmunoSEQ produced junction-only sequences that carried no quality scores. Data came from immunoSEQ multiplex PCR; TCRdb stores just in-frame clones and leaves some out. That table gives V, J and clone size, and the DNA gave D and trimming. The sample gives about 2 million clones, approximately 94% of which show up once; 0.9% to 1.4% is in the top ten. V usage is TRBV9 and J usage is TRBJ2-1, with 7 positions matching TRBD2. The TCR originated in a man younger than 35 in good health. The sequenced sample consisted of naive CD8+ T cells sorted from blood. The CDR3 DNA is TGTGCCAGCAGCGTAGCGGCGGGAGAGGAGCAGTTCTTC. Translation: CASSVAAGEEQFF.